The text below deals with one T cell receptor (beta chain). CDR3 length equals 16 residues. The V gene end was trimmed by 4 bases and the J gene end by 8 bases; junction bases not matched to a gene: 9. CDR1 and CDR2 (germline): MNHEY, SMNVEV (reference sequence). This specimen belongs to a study of shared T cell receptors in the human thymus. TCRdb's table, derived via immunoSEQ multiplex PCR, lists solely in-frame clones and lacks some. The sample comprises more than 550,000 clones, 87% of which are singletons, and approximately 0.0097% rests with the top ten. The data were also submitted as part of a second study, on human thymus T cells. As that report states: Thymus specimens were resections from corrective heart surgery. What related research reported was that thymic repertoires overlapped highly among unrelated individuals.

Sequencing used thymocytes. The sequence was obtained from a boy under three years old with a congenital heart defect. This rearrangement joins TRBV27 to TRBJ2-1, with TRBD2 matching 12 bases. CDR3 amino acids: CASSSFLTSGSDEQFF. CDR3 coding DNA: TGTGCCAGCAGTTCCTTTCTGACTAGCGGGAGCGATGAGCAGTTCTTC.